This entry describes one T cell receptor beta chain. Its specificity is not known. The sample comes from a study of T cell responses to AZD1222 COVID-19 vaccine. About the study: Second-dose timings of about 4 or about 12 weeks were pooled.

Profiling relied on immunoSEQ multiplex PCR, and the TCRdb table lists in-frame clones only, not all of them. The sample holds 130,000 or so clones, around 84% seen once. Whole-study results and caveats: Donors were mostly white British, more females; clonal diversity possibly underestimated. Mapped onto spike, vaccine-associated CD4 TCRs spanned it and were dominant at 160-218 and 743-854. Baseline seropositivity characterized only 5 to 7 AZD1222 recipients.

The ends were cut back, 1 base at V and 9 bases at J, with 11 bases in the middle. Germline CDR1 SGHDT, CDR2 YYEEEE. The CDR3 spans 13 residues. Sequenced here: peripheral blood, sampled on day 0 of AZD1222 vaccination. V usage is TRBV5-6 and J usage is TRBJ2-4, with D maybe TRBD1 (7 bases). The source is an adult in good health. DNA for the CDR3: TGTGCCAGCAGCTTGCATCAGGGGGGCATTCAGTACTTC. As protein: CASSLHQGGIQYF. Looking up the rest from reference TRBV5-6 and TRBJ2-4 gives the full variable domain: DAGVTQSPTHLIKTRGQQVTLRCSPKSGHDTVSWYQQALGQGPQFIFQYYEEEERQRGNFPDRFSGHQFPNYSSELNVNALLLGDSALYLCASSLHQGGIQYFGAGTRLSVL.